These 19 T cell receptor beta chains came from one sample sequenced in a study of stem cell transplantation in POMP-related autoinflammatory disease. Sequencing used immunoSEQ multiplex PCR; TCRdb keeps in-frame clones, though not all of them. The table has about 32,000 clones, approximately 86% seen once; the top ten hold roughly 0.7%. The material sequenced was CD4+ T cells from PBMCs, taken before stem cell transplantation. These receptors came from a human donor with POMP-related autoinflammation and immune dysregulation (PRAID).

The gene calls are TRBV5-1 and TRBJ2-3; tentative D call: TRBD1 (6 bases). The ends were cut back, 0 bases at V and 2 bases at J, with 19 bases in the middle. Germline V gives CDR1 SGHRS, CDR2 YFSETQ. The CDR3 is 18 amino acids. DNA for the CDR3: TGCGCCAGCAGCTTGGTAGGGGGAACTAGGCAACCCACAGATACGCAGTATTTT. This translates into CASSLVGGTRQPTDTQYF.

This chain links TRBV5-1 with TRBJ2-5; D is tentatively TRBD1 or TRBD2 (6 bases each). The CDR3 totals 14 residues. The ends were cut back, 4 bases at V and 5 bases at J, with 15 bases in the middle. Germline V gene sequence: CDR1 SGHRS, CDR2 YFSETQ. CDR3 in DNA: TGCGCCAGCAGCCCTTGGGGGGCGCGTGAGACCCAGTACTTC. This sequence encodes CASSPWGARETQYF.

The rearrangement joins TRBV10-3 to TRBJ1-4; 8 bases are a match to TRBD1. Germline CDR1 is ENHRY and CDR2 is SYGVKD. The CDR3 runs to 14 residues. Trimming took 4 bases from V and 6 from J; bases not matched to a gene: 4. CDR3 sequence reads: CAISGTGQHEKLFF. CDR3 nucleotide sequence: TGTGCCATCAGTGGGACAGGGCAGCATGAAAAACTGTTTTTT.

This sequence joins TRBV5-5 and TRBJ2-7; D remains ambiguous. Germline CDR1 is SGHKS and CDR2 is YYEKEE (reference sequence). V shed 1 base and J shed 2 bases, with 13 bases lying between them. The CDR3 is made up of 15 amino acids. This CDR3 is CASSLLGLGTYEQYF. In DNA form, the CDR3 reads TGTGCCAGCAGCTTGCTGGGATTGGGGACCTACGAGCAGTACTTC. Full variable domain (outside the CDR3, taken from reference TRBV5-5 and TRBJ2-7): DAGVTQSPTHLIKTRGQQVTLRCSPISGHKSVSWYQQVLGQGPQFIFQYYEKEERGRGNFPDRFSARQFPNYSSELNVNALLLGDSALYLCASSLLGLGTYEQYFGPGTRLTVT.

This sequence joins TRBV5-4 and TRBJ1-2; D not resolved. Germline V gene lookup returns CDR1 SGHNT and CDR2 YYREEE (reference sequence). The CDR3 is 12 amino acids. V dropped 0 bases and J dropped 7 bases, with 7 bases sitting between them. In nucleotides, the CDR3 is TGTGCCAGCAGCTTGGTGGGATTTGGCTACACCTTC. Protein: CASSLVGFGYTF.

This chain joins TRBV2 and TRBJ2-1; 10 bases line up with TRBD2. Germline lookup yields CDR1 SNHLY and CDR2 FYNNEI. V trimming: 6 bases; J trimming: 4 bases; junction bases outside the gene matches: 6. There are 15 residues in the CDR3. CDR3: CASRDSSGSYNEQFF. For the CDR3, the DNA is TGTGCCAGCAGAGATTCTAGCGGGAGTTACAATGAGCAGTTCTTC.

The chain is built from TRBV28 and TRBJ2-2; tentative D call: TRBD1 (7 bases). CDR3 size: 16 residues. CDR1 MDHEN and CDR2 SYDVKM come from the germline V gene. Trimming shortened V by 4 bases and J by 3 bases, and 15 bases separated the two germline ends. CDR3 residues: CASSSGTAGYTGELFF. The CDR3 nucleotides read TGTGCCAGCAGTTCCGGGACAGCGGGTTACACCGGGGAGCTGTTTTTT.

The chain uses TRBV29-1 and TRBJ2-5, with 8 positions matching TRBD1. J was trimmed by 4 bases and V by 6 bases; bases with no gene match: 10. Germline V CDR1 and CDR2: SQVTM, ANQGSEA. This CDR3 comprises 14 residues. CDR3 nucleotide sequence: TGCAGCGTCACCGGGACAGGATGGGCAGAGACCCAGTACTTC. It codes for CSVTGTGWAETQYF.

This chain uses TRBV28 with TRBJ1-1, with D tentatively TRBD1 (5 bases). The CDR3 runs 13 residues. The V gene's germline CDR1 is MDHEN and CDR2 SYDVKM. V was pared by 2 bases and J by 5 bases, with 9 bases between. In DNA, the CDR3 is TGTGCCAGCAGTTTAGGGGCGAGGACTGAAGCTTTCTTT. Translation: CASSLGARTEAFF.

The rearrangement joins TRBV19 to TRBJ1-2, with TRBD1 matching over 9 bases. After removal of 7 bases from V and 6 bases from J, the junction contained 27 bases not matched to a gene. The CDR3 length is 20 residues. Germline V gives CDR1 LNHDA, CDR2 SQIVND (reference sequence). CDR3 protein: CASNPRRSGQGRAGQDGYTF. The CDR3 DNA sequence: TGTGCCAGTAACCCAAGGCGTTCGGGACAGGGAAGGGCTGGTCAGGATGGCTACACCTTC. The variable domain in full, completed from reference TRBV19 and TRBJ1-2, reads DGGITQSPKYLFRKEGQNVTLSCEQNLNHDAMYWYRQDPGQGLRLIYYSQIVNDFQKGDIAEGYSVSREKKESFPLTVTSAQKNPTAFYLCASNPRRSGQGRAGQDGYTFGSGTRLTVV.

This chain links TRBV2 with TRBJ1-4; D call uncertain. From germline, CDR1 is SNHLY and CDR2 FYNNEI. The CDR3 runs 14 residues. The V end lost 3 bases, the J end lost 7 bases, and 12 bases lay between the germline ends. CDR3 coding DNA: TGTGCCAGCAGTGATAGGACTATAGGTGAAAAACTGTTTTTT. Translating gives CASSDRTIGEKLFF.

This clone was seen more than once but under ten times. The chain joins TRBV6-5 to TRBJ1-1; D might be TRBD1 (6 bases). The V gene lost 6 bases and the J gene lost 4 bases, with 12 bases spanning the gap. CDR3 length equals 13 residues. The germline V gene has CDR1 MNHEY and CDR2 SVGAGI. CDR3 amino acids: CASSFRQATEAFF. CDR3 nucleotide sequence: TGTGCCAGCAGCTTTCGACAGGCCACTGAAGCTTTCTTT.

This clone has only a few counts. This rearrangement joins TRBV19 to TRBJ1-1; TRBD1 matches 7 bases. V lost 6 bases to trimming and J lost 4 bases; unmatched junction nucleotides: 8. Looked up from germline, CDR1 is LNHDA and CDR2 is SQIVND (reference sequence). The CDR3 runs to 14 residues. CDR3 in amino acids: CASRDDRAATEAFF. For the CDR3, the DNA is TGTGCCAGTAGGGACGACAGGGCGGCCACTGAAGCTTTCTTT.

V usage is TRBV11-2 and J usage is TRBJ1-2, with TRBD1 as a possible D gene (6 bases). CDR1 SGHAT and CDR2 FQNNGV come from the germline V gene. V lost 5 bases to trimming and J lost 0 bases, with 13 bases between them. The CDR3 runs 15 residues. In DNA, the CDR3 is TGTGCCAGCAGCGCCCACAGGGTTCCTAACTATGGCTACACCTTC. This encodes CASSAHRVPNYGYTF.

CDR3 protein: CASSSRDGAEAFF. CDR3 nucleotide sequence: TGCGCCAGCAGCTCCCGGGACGGCGCTGAAGCTTTCTTT. The chain uses TRBV5-1 and TRBJ1-1; maybe TRBD1 (5 bases). Germline V gene lookup returns CDR1 SGHRS and CDR2 YFSETQ. V lost 3 bases to trimming and J lost 6 bases, with 12 bases between them. The CDR3 runs 13 residues. The full variable domain, rest sourced from reference TRBV5-1 and TRBJ1-1, is KAGVTQTPRYLIKTRGQQVTLSCSPISGHRSVSWYQQTPGQGLQFLFEYFSETQRNKGNFPGRFSGRQFSNSRSEMNVSTLELGDSALYLCASSSRDGAEAFFGQGTRLTVV.

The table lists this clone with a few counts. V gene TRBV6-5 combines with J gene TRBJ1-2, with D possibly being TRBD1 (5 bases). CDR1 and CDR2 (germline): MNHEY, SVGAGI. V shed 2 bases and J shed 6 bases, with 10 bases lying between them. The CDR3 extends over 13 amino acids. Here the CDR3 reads CASSYRGRNGYTF. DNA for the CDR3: TGTGCCAGCAGTTACAGGGGACGTAATGGCTACACCTTC.

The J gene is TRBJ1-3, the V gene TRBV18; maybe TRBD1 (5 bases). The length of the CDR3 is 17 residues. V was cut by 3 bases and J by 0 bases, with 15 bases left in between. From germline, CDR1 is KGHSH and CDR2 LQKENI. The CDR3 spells CASSPLQGTGSGNTIYF. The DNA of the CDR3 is TGTGCCAGCTCACCCCTACAAGGGACCGGCTCTGGAAACACCATATATTTT.

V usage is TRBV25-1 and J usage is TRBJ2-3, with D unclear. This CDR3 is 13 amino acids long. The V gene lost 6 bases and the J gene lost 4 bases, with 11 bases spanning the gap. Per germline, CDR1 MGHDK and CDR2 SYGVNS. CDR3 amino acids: CASSATLADTQYF. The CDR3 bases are TGTGCCAGCAGCGCCACCCTAGCAGATACGCAGTATTTT.

The CDR3 DNA follows: TGTGCCACCAGCAGAGCAACCGGGACAGGGGGTTACGAGCAGTACTTC. Residues: CATSRATGTGGYEQYF. The chain joins TRBV15 to TRBJ2-7; 11 positions agree with TRBD1. Germline lookup yields CDR1 LNHNV and CDR2 YYDKDF (reference sequence). The CDR3 covers 16 residues. The junction had 6 bases not matched to a gene; V was cut back by 1 base and J by 4 bases.